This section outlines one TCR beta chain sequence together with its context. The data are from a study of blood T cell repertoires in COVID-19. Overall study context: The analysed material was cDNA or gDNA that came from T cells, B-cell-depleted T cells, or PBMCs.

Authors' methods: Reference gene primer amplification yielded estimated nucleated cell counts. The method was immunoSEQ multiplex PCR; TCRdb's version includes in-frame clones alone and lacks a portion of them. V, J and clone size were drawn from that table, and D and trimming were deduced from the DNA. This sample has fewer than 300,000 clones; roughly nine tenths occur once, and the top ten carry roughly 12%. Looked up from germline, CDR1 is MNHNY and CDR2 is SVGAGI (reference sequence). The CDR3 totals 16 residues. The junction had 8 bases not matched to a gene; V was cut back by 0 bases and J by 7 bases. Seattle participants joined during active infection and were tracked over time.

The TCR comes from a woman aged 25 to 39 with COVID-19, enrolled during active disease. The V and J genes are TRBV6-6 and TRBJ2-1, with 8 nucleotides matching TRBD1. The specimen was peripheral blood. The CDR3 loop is CASSYSGRGRVNEQFF. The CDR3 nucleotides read TGTGCCAGCAGTTACTCGGGCAGGGGGCGCGTAAATGAGCAGTTCTTC.